A selection of T cell receptor beta chains follows, all from one sample in a study of blood T cell repertoires in COVID-19. TCRdb's table, derived via immunoSEQ multiplex PCR, lists solely in-frame clones and lacks some. Here the sample spans around 200,000 clones, roughly 77% being singletons. The material sequenced was peripheral blood. The receptors here all came from a woman between 40 and 55 years old with COVID-19, enrolled during active disease. CDR3s include the opening cysteine and the closing phenylalanine or tryptophan.

>TRBJ2-5|TRBV5-4
CASSNRGETQYF
>TRBJ2-1|TRBV24-1
CATAGTGDYNEQFF
>TRBJ2-3|TRBV5-6
CASSLETSDTQYF
>TRBJ2-7|TRBV19
CASSIIGAGGRDEQYF
>TRBJ2-5|TRBV19
CASSTGPKQETQYF
>TRBJ2-5|TRBV11-2
CASSSTSGGAETQYF
>TRBJ2-5|TRBV7-9
CASSRAGAGEETQYF
>TRBJ2-6|TRBV6-6
CASSPQDGTGDLAGANVLTF
>TRBJ2-1|TRBV5-1
CASTEVRGLSGMEQFF
>TRBJ1-4|TRBV4-2
CASSQGPVSNEKLFF
>TRBJ2-1|TRBV5-1
CASTRGWDRVYNEQFF
>TRBJ2-1|TRBV19
CASSQPSLRTYRGGNEQFF
>TRBJ1-2|TRBV2
CASTPLDRTNYGYTF
>TRBJ2-2|TRBV21-1
CASSKRSRTGGTGELFF
>TRBJ2-1|TRBV7-9
CASSLAARLAEQFF
>TRBJ2-7|TRBV6-2/TRBV6-3
CASSSGTGNEQYF
>TRBJ1-4|TRBV5-4
CASSLEVAGQGSEKLFF
>TRBJ2-3|TRBV7-8
CASSLGAGEDTQYF
>TRBJ2-3|TRBV4-1
CASSPGTSTDTQYF
>TRBJ2-6|TRBV4-1
CASSRLGTPRGANVLTF
>TRBJ2-7|TRBV9
CASSDGTGENLEQYF
>TRBJ2-5|TRBV18
CASSPTGSPGETQYF
>TRBJ2-3|TRBV28
CASSPGGLGTDTQYF
>TRBJ2-7|TRBV6-5
CASRRTGTEQYF
>TRBJ2-3|TRBV5-1
CASTLNLNSGGALTQYF
>TRBJ1-3|TRBV3-1/TRBV3-2
CASSHRGVGNTIYF
>TRBJ2-3|TRBV27
CASTPLAYTDTQYF
>TRBJ2-2|TRBV4-2
CASSQEGLQGGELFF
>TRBJ2-7|TRBV5-4
CASSLTGLAGGYEQYF